These 17 T cell receptor beta chains were sequenced from one sample in a study of human T cells and chemical hapten exposure (dated by TCRdb to about 2021). Library prep was done by RACE. These reads were obtained on a NextSeq 500. TCRdb reprocessed the public reads (quality trimming at Q25 with fastp, clone calling with MiXCR) and kept in-frame beta chains. Merged by CDR3 protein, the rows form single entries marked with the most common genes and DNA. The sample contains about 30,000 distinct CDR3 sequences, about 5.6% of them found a single time. The ten largest make up 5.6% of the sample. The time point label of this sample denotes: patch test 3, about 24 weeks after DPC sensitization. Reading the label with the study, this specimen's treatment or condition is: therapeutic diphenylcyclopropenone sensitization with weekly scalp DPC. Source: whole blood, taken in connection with sensitization to the hapten diphenylcyclopropenone (DPC). The origin of the receptors is a man aged 30-40 years with alopecia areata. Some clones in this sample may be carry-over from other donors' samples.

In its sample, this clonotype was seen a few times. A much larger clone sits a single nucleotide away, making a read error possible. The rearrangement links TRBV30 to TRBJ2-3; either TRBD1 or TRBD2 may supply D (5 bases each). Deletions cut 4 bases from V and 4 bases from J, with 15 bases between. The germline V gene has CDR1 GTSNPN and CDR2 SVGIG (reference sequence). CDR3 length: 14 residues. The CDR3 loop is CAWMSVGPADTQYF. Here the CDR3 DNA reads TGTGCCTGGATGTCGGTGGGACCCGCAGATACGCAGTATTTT.

The sample holds a few counts of this clonotype. The chain has TRBV30 and TRBJ2-5, with D uncertain. Germline loops: CDR1 GTSNPN, CDR2 SVGIG (reference sequence). The V end was cut by 1 base, the J end by 4 bases, with 19 bases between. There are 16 residues in the CDR3. CDR3 sequence reads: CAWSEGHSGKGETQYF. CDR3 DNA sequence: TGTGCCTGGAGTGAAGGCCACAGTGGGAAGGGAGAGACCCAGTACTTC.

This clonotype occurred many times. The V gene is TRBV20-1, the J gene TRBJ2-3, with 7 bases that match TRBD2. Germline V CDR1 and CDR2: DFQATT, SNEGSKA (reference sequence). V shed 7 bases, J shed 2 bases, and the junction held 12 bases outside the gene matches. This CDR3 is built from 15 residues. The CDR3 reads CSVKVASGFTDTQYF. The CDR3 DNA sequence: TGCAGTGTCAAAGTGGCTAGCGGATTCACAGATACGCAGTATTTT.

This clonotype was seen many times. The chain combines TRBV14 with TRBJ2-1, with no clear D. Per the germline V gene, CDR1 is SGHDN and CDR2 is FVKESK. Trimming pared 3 bases from V and 0 bases from J, leaving 3 bases between. The CDR3 runs 13 residues. The CDR3 DNA is TGTGCCAGCAGCCATCGCTCCTACAATGAGCAGTTCTTC. This sequence encodes CASSHRSYNEQFF.

This clonotype was seen at least ten times. The gene calls are TRBV7-3 and TRBJ2-5; 9 bases are a match to TRBD2. Germline lookup yields CDR1 SGHTA and CDR2 FQGTGA. With 5 bases clipped from V and 2 bases from J, the junction kept 12 bases outside the gene matches. The CDR3 runs 17 residues. The CDR3 DNA sequence: TGTGCCAGCAGCCCCAGGGCCAGCGGGGGGCCTCAAGAGACCCAGTACTTC. This encodes CASSPRASGGPQETQYF.

This clonotype has a count of ten or more. This sequence joins TRBV18 and TRBJ2-7; D unclear. With 2 bases removed from V and 0 bases from J, the gap between germline ends came to 5 bases. Germline CDR1 is KGHSH and CDR2 is LQKENI. The CDR3 is 13 amino acids. The CDR3 reads CASSPLDSYEQYF. The CDR3 DNA is TGTGCCAGCTCACCATTAGACTCCTACGAGCAGTACTTC.

This clonotype has at least ten counts. This chain links TRBV12-3 or TRBV12-4 with TRBJ2-1, with unresolved D. V dropped 10 bases and J dropped 9 bases, with 16 bases sitting between them. The CDR3 is 12 amino acids. The CDR3 coding sequence is TGTGCCACCTTTTTCACGGAAGGTGAGCAGTTCTTC. This codes for CATFFTEGEQFF.

In its sample, this clonotype was seen many times. The chain is built from TRBV7-9 and TRBJ2-5; D is perhaps TRBD2 (6 bases). Looked up from germline, CDR1 is SEHNR and CDR2 is FQNEAQ (reference sequence). This CDR3 is 13 amino acids long. Trimming cost V 3 bases and J 3 bases, with 8 bases left between them. Here the CDR3 DNA reads TGTGCCAGCAGCTTGGGCGGGAAAGAGACCCAGTACTTC. It specifies CASSLGGKETQYF.

Ten or more counts support this clonotype. This rearrangement joins TRBV7-9 to TRBJ2-7; D perhaps matches TRBD1 (6 bases). Trimming cost V 4 bases and J 3 bases, with 16 bases left between them. Looked up from germline, CDR1 is SEHNR and CDR2 is FQNEAQ (reference sequence). CDR3 length: 15 residues. The CDR3 protein is CASSSQGKGIYEQYF. The CDR3 nucleotides are TGTGCCAGCAGCTCGCAGGGGAAGGGAATCTACGAGCAGTACTTC.

A remark on this clonotype: A read error may be the cause here, since a much bigger clone is one base away. This chain joins TRBV12-3 or TRBV12-4 and TRBJ2-7, with 7 bases lining up with TRBD1. J gave up 4 bases and V 9 bases, and 12 bases lay outside the gene matches. The CDR3 has 14 residues. The CDR3 loop is CASRTVTGHYEQYF. CDR3 nucleotides: TGTGCCAGTAGGACGGTGACAGGGCATTACGAGCAGTACTTC.

This clonotype has at least ten counts. The gene calls are TRBV7-9 and TRBJ1-4; D ambiguous. The germline V gene has CDR1 SEHNR and CDR2 FQNEAQ (reference sequence). The CDR3 sequence is 11 residues long. V was clipped by 5 bases and J by 7 bases, with 5 bases between them. CDR3 nucleotides: TGTGCCAGCAGCGCAAGTGAAAAACTGTTTTTT. It is translated as CASSASEKLFF.

The chain links TRBV12-5 to TRBJ2-3; the match to TRBD2 covers 8 bases. J was trimmed by 3 bases and V by 4 bases; bases with no gene match: 9. Per germline, CDR1 LGHNT and CDR2 FRNRAP. The CDR3 contains 16 residues. CDR3 in amino acids: CASGSPGGAGTDTQYF. Here the CDR3 DNA reads TGTGCTAGTGGTTCCCCGGGAGGGGCCGGAACAGATACGCAGTATTTT.

Many counts were recorded for this clonotype. V is TRBV12-3 or TRBV12-4 and J is TRBJ2-7; 7 nucleotides match TRBD1. CDR3 length: 15 amino acids. Trimming removed 6 bases from V and 2 bases from J; junction bases left unmatched: 10. The CDR3 bases are TGTGCCAGCAGGTTCGACAGGGATCCCCCCTACGAGCAGTACTTC. It encodes CASRFDRDPPYEQYF.

This clonotype was found many times. The chain combines TRBV6-1 with TRBJ1-6; D not resolved. The germline V and J ends were trimmed by 6 bases and 8 bases, with 8 bases remaining between them. CDR1 MNHNS and CDR2 SASEGT come from the germline V gene. The CDR3 runs 12 residues. For the CDR3, the DNA is TGTGCCAGCAGCCCAGACGATTCACCCCTCCACTTT. The encoded protein is CASSPDDSPLHF.

The sample holds many counts of this clonotype. This rearrangement joins TRBV6-5 to TRBJ2-6; 10 bases map to TRBD1. Germline V gives CDR1 MNHEY, CDR2 SVGAGI. V shed 0 bases and J 0 bases; nucleotides not matched to a gene: 5. This CDR3 has 19 residues. CDR3 residues: CASSYSTDRGLSGANVLTF. The CDR3 bases are TGTGCCAGCAGTTACTCGACCGACAGGGGGCTCTCTGGGGCCAACGTCCTGACTTTC.

At least ten counts were recorded for this clonotype. The chain is built from TRBV28 and TRBJ1-4; TRBD1 agrees at 8 bases. Germline trimming cut 5 bases from V and 8 bases from J; bases unmatched to any gene: 13. Germline V CDR1 and CDR2: MDHEN, SYDVKM. The CDR3 length is 16 residues. This chain's CDR3 is CASSTIPGTGTEKLFF. CDR3 sequence (DNA): TGTGCCAGCAGTACGATCCCCGGGACAGGAACCGAAAAACTGTTTTTT.

This clonotype was counted many times. The chain recombines TRBV7-9 with TRBJ2-6, with D tentatively TRBD1 or TRBD2 (5 bases each). This CDR3 spans 16 amino acids. V lost 5 bases to trimming and J lost 3 bases, with 14 bases between them. Germline CDR1 reads SEHNR; CDR2 reads FQNEAQ (reference sequence). The CDR3 DNA sequence: TGTGCCAGCAGCCGCGAGGGGTTTAGTGGGGCCAACGTCCTGACTTTC. Translated: CASSREGFSGANVLTF. The whole variable domain, remainder taken from reference TRBV7-9 and TRBJ2-6, is DTGVSQNPRHKITKRGQNVTFRCDPISEHNRLYWYRQTLGQGPEFLTYFQNEAQLEKSRLLSDRFSAERPKGSFSTLEIQRTEQGDSAMYLCASSREGFSGANVLTFGAGSRLTVL.